This TCR beta chain was recorded in a study of cytomegalovirus exposure and HLA in healthy donors. This clone has more than one count but fewer than ten. The PCR had 60 Vbeta and 13 Jbeta primers. Measured with immunoSEQ multiplex PCR; TCRdb has only the in-frame clones, and not every one. The repertoire holds 100,000 to 150,000 clones, about two thirds seen once, with around 2.5% in the top ten. Germline CDR1 and CDR2: ENHRY and SYGVKD. The CDR3 consists of 17 residues. The V end lost 7 bases, the J end lost 4 bases, and 22 bases lay between the germline ends. The TCR sequence derives from an older woman in good health and CMV-seropositive. The chain is built from TRBV10-3 and TRBJ2-2, with D possibly TRBD1 on 6 matching bases. Sequencing was performed on PBMCs. CDR3 nucleotide sequence: TGTGCCATCACCCTATCTTCCCCGGGACATTCCACCGGGGAGCTGTTTTTT. Its protein is CAITLSSPGHSTGELFF.